These T cell receptor beta chains were read from a single sample in a study of cytomegalovirus exposure and HLA in healthy donors. Assay used: immunoSEQ multiplex PCR; TCRdb lists only in-frame clones, some missing. The repertoire includes some 170,000 clones, roughly 80% of them detected once, and just under 5% sits in the top ten. Input material: PBMCs. The receptors derive from a woman under 30 in good health and CMV-seropositive. CDR3s include the opening cysteine and the closing phenylalanine or tryptophan. A D gene is named only where the DNA matches it firmly. Size is stated for part of the rows, as once, few or many counts, or as a class when the clone is expanded.

>TRBJ1-2|TRBD1|TRBV19|-
CASIERQGEDYGYTF
TGTGCCAGTATCGAGCGACAGGGGGAGGACTATGGCTACACCTTC
>TRBJ1-3|-|TRBV7-2|-
CASSLVTQGIGNTIYF
TGTGCCAGCAGCTTAGTTACTCAGGGGATAGGAAACACCATATATTTT
>TRBJ2-6|TRBD1|TRBV13|-
CASSQRTGGASGANVLTF
TGTGCCAGCAGCCAACGGACAGGGGGCGCTTCTGGGGCCAACGTCCTGACTTTC
>TRBJ1-2|TRBD1|TRBV30|-
CAWGTGYGYTF
TGTGCCTGGGGGACAGGATATGGCTACACCTTC
>TRBJ2-7|TRBD1|TRBV28|-
CASSFRQGSYEQYF
TGTGCCAGCAGTTTCCGACAGGGATCCTACGAGCAGTACTTC
>TRBJ2-7|TRBD2|TRBV5-4|once
CASSWGASGETYEQYF
TGTGCCAGCAGCTGGGGCGCTAGCGGGGAAACCTACGAGCAGTACTTC
>TRBJ1-2|-|TRBV5-8|-
CASSLVSGLGYGYTF
TGTGCCAGCAGCTTGGTATCAGGGCTAGGCTATGGCTACACCTTC
>TRBJ2-1|-|TRBV6-1|-
CASRPTGSSYNEQFF
TGTGCCAGCAGGCCCACAGGGAGCTCCTACAATGAGCAGTTCTTC
>TRBJ2-5|-|TRBV11-2|-
CASSLERGQETQYF
TGTGCCAGCAGCCTAGAGAGGGGGCAAGAGACCCAGTACTTC
>TRBJ2-7|-|TRBV2|-
CASRPTLEATGDEQYF
TGTGCCAGCAGACCCACCCTTGAGGCGACAGGTGACGAGCAGTACTTC
>TRBJ2-7|-|TRBV19|-
CASSYGRGSYEQYF
TGTGCCAGTAGTTATGGCAGGGGTTCCTACGAGCAGTACTTC
>TRBJ2-7|-|TRBV5-6|-
CASSLVSGTYEQYF
TGTGCCAGCAGCTTGGTTTCAGGTACCTACGAGCAGTACTTC
>TRBJ1-5|-|TRBV6-1|-
CASSLSETNQPQHF
TGTGCCAGCAGTTTGAGCGAAACTAATCAGCCCCAGCATTTT
>TRBJ2-3|TRBD1|TRBV6-5|-
CASSYSSGGSTDTQYF
TGTGCCAGCAGTTACTCATCAGGGGGTAGCACAGATACGCAGTATTTT
>TRBJ1-5|TRBD1|TRBV27|-
CASSSDRYNQPQHF
TGTGCCAGCAGTTCGGACAGGTACAATCAGCCCCAGCATTTT
>TRBJ2-1|-|TRBV19|few
CASSIAEYNEQFF
TGTGCCAGTAGTATAGCGGAGTACAATGAGCAGTTCTTC
>TRBJ2-7|TRBD2|TRBV4-2|-
CASSQETGGGLSYEQYF
TGTGCCAGCAGCCAAGAAACGGGCGGGGGGCTATCCTACGAGCAGTACTTC
>TRBJ2-7|-|TRBV18|-
CASSPNPYGVYEQYF
TGTGCCAGCTCCCCTAACCCTTACGGGGTCTACGAGCAGTACTTC
>TRBJ2-7|-|TRBV5-4|-
CASSLPAGHESVF
TGTGCCAGCAGCTTGCCAGCGGGACATGAGTCAGTCTTC
>TRBJ1-1|-|TRBV27|few
CASSTQGLTEAFF
TGTGCCAGCAGTACACAGGGTCTCACTGAAGCTTTCTTT
>TRBJ1-2|-|TRBV19|-
CASSITIGVYGYTF
TGTGCCAGTAGTATAACAATCGGGGTCTATGGCTACACCTTC
>TRBJ1-5|-|TRBV6-1|-
CASSEGGGAQQPQHF
TGTGCCAGCAGTGAAGGAGGGGGGGCTCAGCAGCCCCAGCATTTT
>TRBJ2-7|-|TRBV6-5|-
CASRGRGNYEQYF
TGTGCCAGCCGTGGTCGCGGGAATTACGAGCAGTACTTC
>TRBJ1-5|TRBD1|TRBV10-2|-
CASSRDRGLASNQPQHF
TGCGCCAGCAGCCGGGACAGGGGGCTTGCTAGCAATCAGCCCCAGCATTTT
>TRBJ2-5|-|TRBV7-9|-
CASSAPGGQGQETQYF
TGTGCCAGCAGCGCGCCCGGGGGGCAAGGGCAAGAGACCCAGTACTTC
>TRBJ2-7|TRBD1|TRBV28|once
CASSLDSGGLLNYEQYF
TGTGCCAGCAGTTTAGACTCAGGGGGCCTCTTAAACTACGAGCAGTACTTC
>TRBJ2-7|TRBD2|TRBV27|-
CASSQGLAEAYEQYF
TGTGCCAGCAGTCAAGGACTAGCGGAGGCCTACGAGCAGTACTTC
>TRBJ1-4|TRBD1|TRBV6-1|-
CASSDTGGGEKLFF
TGTGCCAGCAGTGACACAGGGGGCGGTGAAAAACTGTTTTTT
>TRBJ1-6|TRBD1|TRBV9|few
CASSVDRNSPLHF
TGTGCCAGCAGCGTGGACAGGAATTCACCCCTCCACTTT
>TRBJ2-5|-|TRBV11-2|-
CASSLMRETQYF
TGTGCCAGCAGCTTAATGCGAGAGACCCAGTACTTC
>TRBJ2-7|TRBD2|TRBV5-6|-
CASSLGGRVGYEQYF
TGTGCCAGCAGCTTGGGGGGGAGGGTCGGTTACGAGCAGTACTTC
>TRBJ1-5|-|TRBV6-6|-
CASSQQGNQPQHF
TGTGCCAGCAGCCAACAGGGAAATCAGCCCCAGCATTTT
>TRBJ2-3|TRBD2|TRBV5-5|-
CASSTEAGRDTQYF
TGTGCCAGCAGCACCGAAGCGGGGAGAGATACGCAGTATTTT
>TRBJ2-7|-|TRBV5-1|-
CASSFSEGVGSREQYF
TGCGCCAGCAGCTTCTCAGAGGGGGTCGGCTCGAGGGAGCAGTACTTC
>TRBJ2-7|-|TRBV27|-
CASSLRQGYEQYF
TGTGCCAGCAGTTTACGCCAGGGTTACGAGCAGTACTTC
>TRBJ2-5|TRBD1|TRBV9|few
CASSPQGALGKTQYF
TGTGCCAGCAGCCCCCAGGGGGCATTAGGAAAGACCCAGTACTTC
>TRBJ1-1|-|TRBV5-1|-
CASSRNRVNTEAFF
TGCGCCAGCAGCCGAAACAGGGTAAACACTGAAGCTTTCTTT
>TRBJ1-4|-|TRBV2|-
CASVKGRTNEKLFF
TGTGCCAGCGTCAAGGGGAGGACTAATGAAAAACTGTTTTTT
>TRBJ2-7|TRBD1|TRBV6-5|-
CASTGQAYYEQYF
TGTGCCAGCACAGGACAGGCCTATTACGAGCAGTACTTC
>TRBJ1-1|-|TRBV9|few
CASSVDEVPNTEAFF
TGTGCCAGCAGCGTAGATGAGGTCCCGAACACTGAAGCTTTCTTT
>TRBJ1-1|-|TRBV19|-
CASSAGVAVEAFF
TGTGCCAGTAGTGCGGGAGTAGCTGTTGAAGCTTTCTTT
>TRBJ2-1|TRBD2|TRBV11-3|-
CASSLGNSGGWEQFF
TGTGCCAGCAGCTTGGGCAATAGCGGGGGGTGGGAGCAGTTCTTC
>TRBJ2-7|TRBD2|TRBV4-3|-
CASSQDPSGDYEQYF
TGCGCCAGCAGCCAAGATCCTAGCGGGGACTACGAGCAGTACTTC
>TRBJ1-2|-|TRBV18|-
CASSPGGSSGYTF
TGTGCCAGCTCACCAGGAGGAAGCAGTGGCTACACCTTC
>TRBJ2-7|-|TRBV2|once
CARSVTRGYEQYF
TGTGCCAGATCAGTGACTCGGGGCTACGAGCAGTACTTC
>TRBJ2-3|-|TRBV4-2|few
CASSPRTGGSTDTQYF
TGTGCCAGCAGCCCGCGGACTGGAGGGAGCACAGATACGCAGTATTTT
>TRBJ2-1|TRBD2|TRBV28|-
CASSLAGGMRSNEQFF
TGTGCCAGCAGTCTGGCCGGGGGGATGAGAAGCAATGAGCAGTTCTTC
>TRBJ2-7|TRBD1|TRBV5-5|-
CASSQTRGQGWHEQYF
TGTGCCAGCAGCCAGACCCGCGGACAGGGCTGGCACGAGCAGTACTTC
>TRBJ2-7|TRBD1|TRBV6-1|-
CASRTGRAYEQYF
TGTGCCAGCAGGACAGGGCGAGCCTACGAGCAGTACTTC
>TRBJ1-3|TRBD1|TRBV4-2|-
CASSQDTGDGNTIYF
TGTGCCAGCAGCCAAGATACAGGGGACGGAAACACCATATATTTT
>TRBJ1-1|-|TRBV5-8|-
CASTLVADTEAFF
TGTGCCAGCACCCTCGTCGCGGACACTGAAGCTTTCTTT
>TRBJ1-2|-|TRBV27|-
CASSFTGSYGYTF
TGTGCCAGCAGCTTCACAGGGTCCTATGGCTACACCTTC